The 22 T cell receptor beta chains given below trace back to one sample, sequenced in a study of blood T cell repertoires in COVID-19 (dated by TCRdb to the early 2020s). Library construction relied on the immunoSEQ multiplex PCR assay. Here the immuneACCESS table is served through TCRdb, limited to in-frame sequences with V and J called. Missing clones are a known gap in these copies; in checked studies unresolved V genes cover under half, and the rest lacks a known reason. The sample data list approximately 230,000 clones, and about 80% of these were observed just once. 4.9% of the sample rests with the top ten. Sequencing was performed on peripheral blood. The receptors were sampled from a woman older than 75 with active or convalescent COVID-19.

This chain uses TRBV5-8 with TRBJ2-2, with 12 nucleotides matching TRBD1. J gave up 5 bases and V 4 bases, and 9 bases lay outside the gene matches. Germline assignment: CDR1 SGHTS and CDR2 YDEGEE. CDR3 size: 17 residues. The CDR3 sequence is CASSRRGQGARTGELFF. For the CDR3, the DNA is TGTGCCAGCAGCCGAAGGGGACAGGGGGCGAGAACCGGGGAGCTGTTTTTT.

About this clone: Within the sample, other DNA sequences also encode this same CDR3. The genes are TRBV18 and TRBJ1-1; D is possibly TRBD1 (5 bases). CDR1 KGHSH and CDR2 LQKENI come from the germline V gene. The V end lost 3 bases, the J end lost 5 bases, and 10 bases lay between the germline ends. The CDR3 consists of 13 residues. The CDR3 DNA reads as TGTGCCAGCTCACCGGGGGGACGGACTGAAGCTTTCTTT. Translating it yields CASSPGGRTEAFF.

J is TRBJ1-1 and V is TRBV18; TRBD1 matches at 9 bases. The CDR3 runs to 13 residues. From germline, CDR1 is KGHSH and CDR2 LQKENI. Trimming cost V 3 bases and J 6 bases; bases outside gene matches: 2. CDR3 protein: CASSPGTGSEAFF. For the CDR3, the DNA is TGTGCCAGCTCACCCGGGACAGGGTCTGAAGCTTTCTTT.

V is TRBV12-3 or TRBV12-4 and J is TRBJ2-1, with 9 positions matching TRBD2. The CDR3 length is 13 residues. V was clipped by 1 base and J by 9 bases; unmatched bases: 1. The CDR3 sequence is CASSLGGRGEQFF. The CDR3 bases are TGTGCCAGCAGTTTAGGCGGGAGGGGTGAGCAGTTCTTC.

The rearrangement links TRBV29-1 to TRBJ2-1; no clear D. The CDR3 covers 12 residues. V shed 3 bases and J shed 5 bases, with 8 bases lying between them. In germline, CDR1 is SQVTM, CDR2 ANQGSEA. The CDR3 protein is CSVERRHNEQFF. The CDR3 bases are TGCAGCGTTGAGAGGCGTCACAATGAGCAGTTCTTC.

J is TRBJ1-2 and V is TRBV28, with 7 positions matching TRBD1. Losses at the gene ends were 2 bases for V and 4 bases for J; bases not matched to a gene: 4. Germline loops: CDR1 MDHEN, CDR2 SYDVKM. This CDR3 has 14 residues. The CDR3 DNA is TGTGCCAGCAGTTTAACCAGACAGGGCTATGGCTACACCTTC. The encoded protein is CASSLTRQGYGYTF.

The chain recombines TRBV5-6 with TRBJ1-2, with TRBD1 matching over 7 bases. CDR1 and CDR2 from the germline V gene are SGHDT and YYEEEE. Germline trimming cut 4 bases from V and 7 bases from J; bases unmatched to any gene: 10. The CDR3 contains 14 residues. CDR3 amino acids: CASSHRQGPSGYTF. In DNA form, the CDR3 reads TGTGCCAGCAGCCACCGACAGGGACCCTCTGGCTACACCTTC.

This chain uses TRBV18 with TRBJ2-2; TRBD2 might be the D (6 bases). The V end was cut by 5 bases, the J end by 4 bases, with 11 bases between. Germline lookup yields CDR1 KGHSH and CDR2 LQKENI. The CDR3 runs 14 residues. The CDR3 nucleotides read TGTGCCAGCTCAAGGGGACTCACCACCGGGGAGCTGTTTTTT. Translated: CASSRGLTTGELFF.

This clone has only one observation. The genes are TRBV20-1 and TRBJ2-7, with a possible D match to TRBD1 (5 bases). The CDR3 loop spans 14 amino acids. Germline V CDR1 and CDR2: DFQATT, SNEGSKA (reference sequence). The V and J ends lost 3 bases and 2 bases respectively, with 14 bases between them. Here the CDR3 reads CSASMGRPPYEQYF. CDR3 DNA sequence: TGCAGTGCTAGTATGGGGCGGCCTCCCTACGAGCAGTACTTC.

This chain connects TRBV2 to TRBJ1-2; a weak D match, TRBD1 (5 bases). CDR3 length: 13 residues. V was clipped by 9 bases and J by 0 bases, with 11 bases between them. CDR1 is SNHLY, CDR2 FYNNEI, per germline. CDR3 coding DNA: TGTGCCAGGGGAAGACAGACTAACTATGGCTACACCTTC. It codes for CARGRQTNYGYTF.

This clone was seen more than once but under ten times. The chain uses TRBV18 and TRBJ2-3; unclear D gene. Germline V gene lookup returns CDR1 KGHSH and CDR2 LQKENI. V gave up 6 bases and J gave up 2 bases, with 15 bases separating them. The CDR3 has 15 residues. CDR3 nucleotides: TGTGCCAGCTCCCTTCTCCTTAGCAACACAGATACGCAGTATTTT. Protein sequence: CASSLLLSNTDTQYF.

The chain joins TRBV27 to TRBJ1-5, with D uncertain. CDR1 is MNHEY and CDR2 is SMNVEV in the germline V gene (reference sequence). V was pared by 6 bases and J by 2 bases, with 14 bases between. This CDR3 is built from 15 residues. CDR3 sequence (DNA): TGTGCCAGCAGGGAGAGTTTATTTGGCAATCAGCCCCAGCATTTT. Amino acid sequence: CASRESLFGNQPQHF.

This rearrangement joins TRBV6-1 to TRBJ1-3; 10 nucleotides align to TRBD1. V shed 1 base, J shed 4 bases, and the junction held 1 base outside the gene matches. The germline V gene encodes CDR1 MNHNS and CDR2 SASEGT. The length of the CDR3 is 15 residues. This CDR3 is CASSEGQGAGNTIYF. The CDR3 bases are TGTGCCAGCAGTGAAGGACAGGGGGCGGGAAACACCATATATTTT.

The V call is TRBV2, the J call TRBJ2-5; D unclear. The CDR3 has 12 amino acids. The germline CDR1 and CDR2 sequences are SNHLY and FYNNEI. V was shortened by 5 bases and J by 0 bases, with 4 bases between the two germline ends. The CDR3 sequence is CASSQYQETQYF. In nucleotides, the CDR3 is TGTGCCAGCAGTCAATACCAAGAGACCCAGTACTTC.

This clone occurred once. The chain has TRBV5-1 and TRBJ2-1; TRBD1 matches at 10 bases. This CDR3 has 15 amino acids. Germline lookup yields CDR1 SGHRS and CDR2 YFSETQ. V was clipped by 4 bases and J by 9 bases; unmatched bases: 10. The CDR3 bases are TGCGCCAGCAGCGTAAGACAGGGGGCGAATCGTGAGCAGTTCTTC. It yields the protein CASSVRQGANREQFF.

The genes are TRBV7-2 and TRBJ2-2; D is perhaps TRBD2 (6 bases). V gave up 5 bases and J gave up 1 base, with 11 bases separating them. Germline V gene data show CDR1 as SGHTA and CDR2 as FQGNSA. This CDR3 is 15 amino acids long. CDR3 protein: CASSRDSGNTGELFF. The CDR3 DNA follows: TGTGCCAGCAGCCGGGACTCTGGGAACACCGGGGAGCTGTTTTTT.

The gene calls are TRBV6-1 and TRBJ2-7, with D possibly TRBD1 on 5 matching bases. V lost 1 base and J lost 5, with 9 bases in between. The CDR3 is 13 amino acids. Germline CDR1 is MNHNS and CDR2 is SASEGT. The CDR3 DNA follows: TGTGCCAGCAGTGAAGTGACAGCTAACGAGCAGTACTTC. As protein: CASSEVTANEQYF.

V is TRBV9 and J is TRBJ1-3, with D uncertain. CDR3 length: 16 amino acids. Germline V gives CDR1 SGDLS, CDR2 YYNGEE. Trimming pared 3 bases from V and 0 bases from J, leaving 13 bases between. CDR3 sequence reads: CASSADMTSSGNTIYF. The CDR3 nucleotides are TGTGCCAGCAGCGCAGACATGACAAGCTCTGGAAACACCATATATTTT.

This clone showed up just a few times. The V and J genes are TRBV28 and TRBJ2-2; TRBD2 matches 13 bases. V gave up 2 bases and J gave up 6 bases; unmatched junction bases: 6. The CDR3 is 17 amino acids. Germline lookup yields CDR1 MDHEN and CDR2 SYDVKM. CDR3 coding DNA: TGTGCCAGCAGTTTAGGGCGGACTAGCGGGGGAGCCGGGGAGCTGTTTTTT. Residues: CASSLGRTSGGAGELFF.

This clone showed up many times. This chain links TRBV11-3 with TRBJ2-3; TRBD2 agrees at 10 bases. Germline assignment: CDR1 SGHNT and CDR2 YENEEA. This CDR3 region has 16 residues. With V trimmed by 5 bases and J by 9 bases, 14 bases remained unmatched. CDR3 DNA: TGTGCCAGCAGCCCGTCACTAGCGGGGTCCCGGGGGACGCAGTATTTT. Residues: CASSPSLAGSRGTQYF.

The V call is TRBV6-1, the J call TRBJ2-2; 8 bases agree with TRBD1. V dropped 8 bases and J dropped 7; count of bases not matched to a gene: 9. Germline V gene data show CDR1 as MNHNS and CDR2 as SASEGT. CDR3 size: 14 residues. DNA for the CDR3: TGTGCCAGCTGCCAACAGGGGGAAGGCGGGGAGCTGTTTTTT. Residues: CASCQQGEGGELFF.

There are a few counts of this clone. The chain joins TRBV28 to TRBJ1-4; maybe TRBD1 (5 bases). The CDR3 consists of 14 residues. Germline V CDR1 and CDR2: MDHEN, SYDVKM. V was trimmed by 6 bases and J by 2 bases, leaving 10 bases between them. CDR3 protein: CASSAQGTNEKLFF. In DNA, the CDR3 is TGTGCCAGCAGCGCCCAGGGTACTAATGAAAAACTGTTTTTT.